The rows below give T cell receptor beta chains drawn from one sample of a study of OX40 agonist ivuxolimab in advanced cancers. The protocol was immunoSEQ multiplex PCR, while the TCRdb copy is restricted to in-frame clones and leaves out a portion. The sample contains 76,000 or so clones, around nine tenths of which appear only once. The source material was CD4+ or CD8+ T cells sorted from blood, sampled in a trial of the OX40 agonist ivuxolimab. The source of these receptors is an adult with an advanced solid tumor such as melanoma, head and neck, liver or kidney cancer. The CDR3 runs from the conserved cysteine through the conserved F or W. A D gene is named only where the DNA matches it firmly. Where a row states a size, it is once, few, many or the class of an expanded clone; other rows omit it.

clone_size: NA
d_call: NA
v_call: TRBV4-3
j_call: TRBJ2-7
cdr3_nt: TGCGCCAGCAGCCAAGACAGGGGTTACGAGCAGTACTTC
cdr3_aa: CASSQDRGYEQYF

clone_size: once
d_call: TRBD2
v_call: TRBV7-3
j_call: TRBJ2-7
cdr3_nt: TGTGCCAGCAGCCCAAAGGGAGGGACCTACGAGCAGTACTTC
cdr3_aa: CASSPKGGTYEQYF

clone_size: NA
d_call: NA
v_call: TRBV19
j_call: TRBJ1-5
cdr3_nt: TGTGCCAGTAGTATGAACAGGGTTGAGCCCCAGCATTTT
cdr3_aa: CASSMNRVEPQHF

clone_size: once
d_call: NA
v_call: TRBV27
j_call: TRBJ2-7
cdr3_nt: TGTGCCAGCAGTTTATCGGGGACACCCTTCTACGAGCAGTACTTC
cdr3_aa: CASSLSGTPFYEQYF

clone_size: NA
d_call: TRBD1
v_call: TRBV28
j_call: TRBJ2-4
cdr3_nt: TGTGCCAGCAGTTTGGGGACAGCAGCCAAAAACATTCAGTACTTC
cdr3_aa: CASSLGTAAKNIQYF

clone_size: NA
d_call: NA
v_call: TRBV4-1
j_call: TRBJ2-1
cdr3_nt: TGCGCCAGCAGCCAAGTGGGGACTTTCGGCAATGAGCAGTTCTTC
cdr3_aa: CASSQVGTFGNEQFF

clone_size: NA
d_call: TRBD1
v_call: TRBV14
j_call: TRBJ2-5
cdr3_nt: TGTGCCAGCAGCCTAGAACTACAGGGGCAAGAGACCCAGTACTTC
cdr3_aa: CASSLELQGQETQYF

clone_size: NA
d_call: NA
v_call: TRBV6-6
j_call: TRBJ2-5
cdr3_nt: TGTGCCAGCAGTCCTACGAAAGAGACCCAGTACTTC
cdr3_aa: CASSPTKETQYF

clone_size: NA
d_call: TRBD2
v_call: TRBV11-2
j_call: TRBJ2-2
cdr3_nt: TGTGCCAGCAGCTCGACTAGCGGTCCTCTGAACACCGGGGAGCTGTTTTTT
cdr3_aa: CASSSTSGPLNTGELFF

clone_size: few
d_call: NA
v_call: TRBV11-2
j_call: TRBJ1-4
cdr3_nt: TGTGCCAGCAGCCAGGACATCCTTAGTGAAAAACTGTTTTTT
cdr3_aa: CASSQDILSEKLFF

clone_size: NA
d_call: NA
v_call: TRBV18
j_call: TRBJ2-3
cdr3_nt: TGTGCCAGCTCACCAAGCGGACAGAGGGTGACAGATACGCAGTATTTT
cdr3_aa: CASSPSGQRVTDTQYF

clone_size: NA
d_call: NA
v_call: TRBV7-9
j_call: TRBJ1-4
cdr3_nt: TGTGCCAGCAGCTTAGCGGGGCAAAATGAAAAACTGTTTTTT
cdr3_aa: CASSLAGQNEKLFF

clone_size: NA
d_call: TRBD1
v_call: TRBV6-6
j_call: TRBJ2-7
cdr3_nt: TGTGCCAGCAGGGTCCTCGGGACAGAGGACGAGCAGTACTTC
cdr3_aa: CASRVLGTEDEQYF

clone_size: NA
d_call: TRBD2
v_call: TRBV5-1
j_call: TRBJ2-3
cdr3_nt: TGCGCCAGCAGTCTAGAGACTAGCGGGGCGGTAGATACGCAGTATTTT
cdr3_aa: CASSLETSGAVDTQYF

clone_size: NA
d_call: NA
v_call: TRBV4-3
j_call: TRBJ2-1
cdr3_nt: TGCGCCAGCAGCCTTTTAAGGGGGGAAGCATATGAGCAGTTCTTC
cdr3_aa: CASSLLRGEAYEQFF

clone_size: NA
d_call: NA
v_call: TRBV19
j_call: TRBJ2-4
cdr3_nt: TGTGCCAGTAGTATCCGGGCAGGGGAGTATAGGAACATTCAGTACTTC
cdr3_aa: CASSIRAGEYRNIQYF

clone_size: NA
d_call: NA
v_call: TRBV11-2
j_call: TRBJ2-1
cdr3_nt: TGTGCCAGCAGCGCCCGGCCGAGGAATGAGCAGTTCTTC
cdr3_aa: CASSARPRNEQFF

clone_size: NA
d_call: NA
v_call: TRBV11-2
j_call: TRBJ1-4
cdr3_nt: TGTGCCAGCAGCCGGACAGCCCGTAATGAAAAACTGTTTTTT
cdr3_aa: CASSRTARNEKLFF

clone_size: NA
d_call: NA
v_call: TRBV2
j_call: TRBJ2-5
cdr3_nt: TGTGCCAGCAGGAAAGAGACCCAGTACTTC
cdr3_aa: CASRKETQYF

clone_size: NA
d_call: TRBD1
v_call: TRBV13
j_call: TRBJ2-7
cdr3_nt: TGTGCCAGCAGCCCTGGGACAGGGGTTCTCTACGAGCAGTACTTC
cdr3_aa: CASSPGTGVLYEQYF

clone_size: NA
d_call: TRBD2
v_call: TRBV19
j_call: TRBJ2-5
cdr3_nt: TGTGCCAGTAGTCTGGGTAGCGGGGGGGGTCTCCAAGAGACCCAGTACTTC
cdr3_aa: CASSLGSGGGLQETQYF

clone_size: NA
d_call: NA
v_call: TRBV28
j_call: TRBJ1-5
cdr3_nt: TGTGCCAGCACCCTACCCGGGTTTAGCAATCAGCCCCAGCATTTT
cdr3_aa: CASTLPGFSNQPQHF

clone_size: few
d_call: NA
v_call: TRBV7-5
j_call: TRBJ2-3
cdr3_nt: TGTGCCAGAAGCTTTAGGGACAGACTGTCAGATACGCAGTATTTT
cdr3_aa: CARSFRDRLSDTQYF

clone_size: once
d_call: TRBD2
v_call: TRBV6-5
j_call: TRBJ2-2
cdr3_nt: TGTGCCAGCGGAGGGACTAGCGGGAGATGGGGGGAGCTGTTTTTT
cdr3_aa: CASGGTSGRWGELFF

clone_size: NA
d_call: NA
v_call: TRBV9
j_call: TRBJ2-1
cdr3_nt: TGTGCCAGCAACCCAAGGGGGGAGAGTGAGCAGTTCTTC
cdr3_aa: CASNPRGESEQFF

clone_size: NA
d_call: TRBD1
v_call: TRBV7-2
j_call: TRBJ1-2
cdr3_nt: TGTGCCAGCAGCTTATCGGTAGGACAGGGGACTGGCTACACCTTC
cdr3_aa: CASSLSVGQGTGYTF

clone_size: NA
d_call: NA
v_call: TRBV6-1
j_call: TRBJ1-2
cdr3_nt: TGTGCCAGCAGTCAGGGACCGGTTTATGGCTACACCTTC
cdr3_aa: CASSQGPVYGYTF

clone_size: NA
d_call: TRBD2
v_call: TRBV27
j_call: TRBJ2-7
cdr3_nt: TGTGCCAGCAGTGATCGACTAGCGGGAGCTTACGAGCAGTACTTC
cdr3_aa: CASSDRLAGAYEQYF